The 32 T cell receptor beta chains presented below share a single source sample, sequenced in a study of blood T cells in healthy people across ages. Together with a sample-barcoded 5' primer, a J-beta primer mix was included in a second PCR lasting about 7 to 11 cycles. TCRdb used MiXCR to reprocess the 5' RACE reads, holding one entry per CDR3 protein. The profile covers 500,000 to 650,000 distinct CDR3 sequences, with roughly a quarter appearing a single time and approximately 4% taken by the ten largest. The same specimen was also included in a second study, on T cells of mothers and their children.

The sequenced sample was blood. These receptors came from a boy aged 2 to 9 in good health.

The chain employs TRBV18 and TRBJ2-1, with a possible D match to TRBD1 (6 bases). Trimming took off 1 base at V and 7 bases at J, with 11 bases between the two ends. Germline V gene lookup returns CDR1 KGHSH and CDR2 LQKENI. There are 14 residues in the CDR3. The CDR3 DNA follows: TGTGCCAGCTCACCACTTCACAGGGTAAATGAGCAGTTCTTC. Protein product: CASSPLHRVNEQFF.

This clonotype was counted only a few times. One end of the junction is discordant with germline, which a read error may explain. In DNA, the CDR3 is TGTGCAAGCAGCTCTATAGGACAGGGAGTAAAGGAGACCCAGTACTTC. The encoded protein is CASSSIGQGVKETQYF. The chain recombines TRBV7-9 with TRBJ2-5, with 8 bases fitting TRBD1. CDR1 and CDR2 (germline): SEHNR, FQNEAQ (reference sequence). The CDR3 extends over 16 amino acids.

The chain combines TRBV25-1 with TRBJ1-2; D perhaps matches TRBD1 (5 bases). Germline CDR1 and CDR2: MGHDK and SYGVNS. Trimming stripped 7 bases from V and 3 bases from J, with 18 bases between. This CDR3 contains 15 residues. The CDR3 is CASTPGRLGDYGYTF. The CDR3 bases are TGTGCCAGCACCCCGGGACGCCTCGGAGACTATGGCTACACCTTC.

In DNA, the CDR3 is TGTGCCAGCAGGCCCCTAGCGCACATGAATGAGCAGTTCTTC. It is translated as CASRPLAHMNEQFF. V is TRBV7-2 and J is TRBJ2-1, with a weak D call TRBD2 (6 bases). The CDR3 is 14 amino acids. Germline CDR1 reads SGHTA; CDR2 reads FQGNSA. V was trimmed by 6 bases and J by 7 bases, leaving 16 bases between them.

The chain is built from TRBV7-2 and TRBJ2-5; tentatively, D is TRBD1 (6 bases). The V end lost 2 bases, the J end lost 5 bases, and 15 bases lay between the germline ends. From germline, CDR1 is SGHTA and CDR2 FQGNSA. The CDR3 runs 15 residues. CDR3: CASSLRDIRGETQYF. The CDR3 DNA reads as TGTGCCAGCAGCTTAAGGGACATTCGAGGGGAGACCCAGTACTTC.

This clonotype was seen repeatedly, ten times or more. V is TRBV5-4 and J is TRBJ1-2; 9 bases line up with TRBD1. After removal of 4 bases from V and 2 bases from J, the junction contained 3 bases not matched to a gene. This CDR3 has 14 amino acids. Germline V gene lookup returns CDR1 SGHNT and CDR2 YYREEE (reference sequence). The CDR3 DNA reads TGTGCCAGCAGCAGGGACAGGGAAAACTATGGCTACACCTTC. It codes for CASSRDRENYGYTF.

This clonotype was picked up many times. The chain recombines TRBV7-2 with TRBJ2-2, with 11 nucleotides matching TRBD1. Germline V CDR1 and CDR2: SGHTA, FQGNSA. CDR3 length: 16 amino acids. The V and J ends lost 5 bases and 7 bases, in that order; junction bases with no gene match: 9. The CDR3 region is CASSTQVGTGGGELFF. In DNA form, the CDR3 reads TGTGCCAGCAGCACGCAAGTCGGGACAGGGGGCGGGGAGCTGTTTTTT. The full variable domain, rest sourced from reference TRBV7-2 and TRBJ2-2, is GAGVSQSPSNKVTEKGKDVELRCDPISGHTALYWYRQSLGQGLEFLIYFQGNSAPDKSGLPSDRFSAERTGGSVSTLTIQRTQQEDSAVYLCASSTQVGTGGGELFFGEGSRLTVL.

This clonotype was seen more than once but under ten times. This chain links TRBV28 with TRBJ2-7; 8 bases are shared with TRBD1. Germline values: CDR1 MDHEN, CDR2 SYDVKM. J lost 2 bases, V lost 5 bases, and 8 bases had no gene match. The CDR3 spans 15 residues. CDR3 nucleotide sequence: TGTGCCAGCAGTGACCTGACAGGGGCCCCCTACGAGCAGTACTTC. Translation: CASSDLTGAPYEQYF.

This clonotype was counted only a few times. This chain links TRBV12-3 or TRBV12-4 with TRBJ1-1; the D is unclear. V gave up 5 bases and J gave up 1 base, with 11 bases separating them. The CDR3 covers 14 residues. The CDR3 sequence is CASSLQETNTEAFF. For the CDR3, the DNA is TGTGCCAGCAGTCTCCAGGAGACGAACACTGAAGCTTTCTTT.

This chain joins TRBV10-3 and TRBJ2-7, with D tentatively TRBD1 or TRBD2 (5 bases each). Trimming pared 8 bases from V and 3 bases from J, leaving 11 bases between. In germline, CDR1 is ENHRY, CDR2 SYGVKD. The CDR3 is 12 residues long. The CDR3 coding sequence is TGTGCCATCGCAGGGAGAGTCTACGAGCAGTACTTC. It encodes CAIAGRVYEQYF.

As DNA, the CDR3 is TGCAGCGTAGTCGGACAGGGCTTGAACACTGAAGCTTTCTTT. Its translation is CSVVGQGLNTEAFF. This sequence joins TRBV29-1 and TRBJ1-1; TRBD1 matches at 8 bases. Germline assignment: CDR1 SQVTM and CDR2 ANQGSEA. V was pared by 6 bases and J by 0 bases, with 6 bases of the junction left unmatched. This CDR3 has 14 residues.

V is TRBV19 and J is TRBJ1-1; D is possibly TRBD1 (6 bases). Germline lookup yields CDR1 LNHDA and CDR2 SQIVND (reference sequence). Trimming left V 3 bases short and J 5 bases short, with 13 bases between. The CDR3 sequence is 14 residues long. The CDR3 DNA follows: TGTGCCAGTAGTATTGGGGGCAGGGCTACTGAAGCTTTCTTT. As protein: CASSIGGRATEAFF.

The rearrangement joins TRBV20-1 to TRBJ2-4; D gene ambiguous. Germline-derived CDR1 and CDR2 are DFQATT and SNEGSKA (reference sequence). The V end was cut by 1 base, the J end by 11 bases, with 18 bases between. The CDR3 totals 14 residues. CDR3 amino acids: CSARGRLSRELQYF. DNA for the CDR3: TGCAGTGCTAGAGGACGTCTCAGTCGAGAACTTCAGTACTTC.

The chain joins TRBV20-1 to TRBJ2-1; TRBD2 matches at 11 bases. Germline V gives CDR1 DFQATT, CDR2 SNEGSKA (reference sequence). The CDR3 length is 15 residues. V was pared by 4 bases and J by 8 bases, with 10 bases of the junction left unmatched. In DNA form, the CDR3 reads TGCAGTGCTAACCCAGGACTAGCGGGTTGGGATGAGCAGTTCTTC. Translating gives CSANPGLAGWDEQFF.

A few counts support this clonotype. This chain links TRBV12-3 or TRBV12-4 with TRBJ2-2; TRBD2 might be the D (5 bases). Trimming pared 5 bases from V and 0 bases from J, leaving 16 bases between. The CDR3 loop spans 17 amino acids. The CDR3 bases are TGTGCCAGCAGTCCCGAAGGGAGCGGAGCGAACACCGGGGAGCTGTTTTTT. Translation: CASSPEGSGANTGELFF.

J is TRBJ2-7 and V is TRBV2; tentatively, D is TRBD1 (6 bases). CDR3 length: 13 residues. Deletions cut 6 bases from V and 3 bases from J, with 12 bases between. Germline assignment: CDR1 SNHLY and CDR2 FYNNEI. CDR3 sequence reads: CASSDSTGYEQYF. The CDR3 DNA reads TGTGCCAGCAGCGACTCGACAGGCTACGAGCAGTACTTC.

The chain carries TRBV5-1 and TRBJ2-1; D gene uncertain. Trimming removed 0 bases at V and 10 bases at J, with 5 bases between. The CDR3 sequence is 11 residues long. Germline CDR1 and CDR2: SGHRS and YFSETQ. CDR3 in DNA: TGCGCCAGCAGCTTGGAGTTCGAGCAGTTCTTC. This encodes CASSLEFEQFF.

The table lists this clonotype with a few counts. The CDR3 loop is CASSRGLAGGHYNEQFF. CDR3 nucleotides: TGTGCCAGCAGCAGGGGACTAGCGGGGGGCCACTACAATGAGCAGTTCTTC. The chain uses TRBV11-2 and TRBJ2-5, with 15 bases identical to TRBD2. The last part of the DNA fits TRBJ2-1 better; the J call may be wrong. The germline CDR1 and CDR2 sequences are SGHAT and FQNNGV. The length of the CDR3 is 17 residues.

The genes are TRBV11-2 and TRBJ2-5, with D perhaps matching TRBD2 (6 bases). V lost 1 base and J 4 bases, leaving 13 bases between the germline ends. The CDR3 extends over 15 amino acids. Germline CDR1 reads SGHAT; CDR2 reads FQNNGV. The CDR3 region is CASSLVAGLGETQYF. In DNA, the CDR3 is TGTGCCAGCAGCTTAGTTGCGGGGTTAGGAGAGACCCAGTACTTC.

V gene TRBV12-3 or TRBV12-4 combines with J gene TRBJ1-1; 10 bases are shared with TRBD1. The CDR3 length is 15 residues. The junction had 3 bases not matched to a gene; V was cut back by 5 bases and J by 0 bases. CDR3 in DNA: TGTGCCAGCAGTGAGGACAGGGGGATGAACACTGAAGCTTTCTTT. Its protein is CASSEDRGMNTEAFF.

The chain links TRBV12-3 or TRBV12-4 to TRBJ2-2; the match to TRBD1 covers 7 bases. V lost 3 bases, J lost 1 base, and 2 bases stayed unmatched. The CDR3 totals 15 residues. The chain's CDR3 is CASSFDRVNTGELFF. In DNA form, the CDR3 reads TGTGCCAGCAGTTTTGACAGGGTGAACACCGGGGAGCTGTTTTTT.

The chain carries TRBV3-1 and TRBJ1-2; the match to TRBD1 covers 8 bases. With V trimmed by 4 bases and J by 4 bases, 5 bases remained unmatched. Germline V gene lookup returns CDR1 LGHDT and CDR2 YNNKEL (reference sequence). The CDR3 loop spans 14 amino acids. The CDR3 DNA sequence: TGTGCCAGCAGCCCCCGACAGGGGAGCTATGGCTACACCTTC. Encoded protein: CASSPRQGSYGYTF.

V usage is TRBV7-9 and J usage is TRBJ2-2; 7 bases align to TRBD2. CDR1 and CDR2 (germline): SEHNR, FQNEAQ (reference sequence). This CDR3 is built from 16 residues. V was clipped by 3 bases and J by 1 base; unmatched bases: 5. The CDR3 is CASSLTSPMNTGELFF. The CDR3 bases are TGTGCCAGCAGCTTGACTAGCCCAATGAACACCGGGGAGCTGTTTTTT.

The sample holds a few counts of this clonotype. The chain couples TRBV20-1 to TRBJ2-1; D not resolved. This CDR3 is 16 amino acids long. Germline CDR1 reads DFQATT; CDR2 reads SNEGSKA (reference sequence). The V and J ends lost 0 bases and 0 bases respectively, with 12 bases between them. CDR3 protein: CSARDPASPSYNEQFF. The CDR3 region has the DNA TGCAGTGCTAGAGATCCTGCGTCGCCCTCCTACAATGAGCAGTTCTTC.

This clonotype was seen more than once but under ten times. The chain links TRBV4-3 to TRBJ2-3, with 12 bases that match TRBD2. The CDR3 totals 16 residues. Trimming at V came to 1 base and at J to 4 bases, leaving 3 bases not matched to a gene. CDR1 LGHNA and CDR2 YSLEER come from the germline V gene. The CDR3 nucleotides read TGCGCCAGCAGCCAAGTCCTAGCGGGGGGGCCAGATACGCAGTATTTT. Its protein product is CASSQVLAGGPDTQYF.

A few counts support this clonotype. The chain links TRBV15 to TRBJ1-2; D remains ambiguous. The CDR3 sequence is 15 residues long. Trimming took 8 bases from V and 4 from J, leaving 20 bases between them. From germline, CDR1 is LNHNV and CDR2 YYDKDF (reference sequence). CDR3 DNA: TGTGCCACCCGGGCCTCTGGGAGGAGTACCTATGGCTACACCTTC. Translated, it gives CATRASGRSTYGYTF.

V and J are TRBV29-1 and TRBJ1-4; 9 bases are a match to TRBD1. V dropped 8 bases and J dropped 6; count of bases not matched to a gene: 7. The germline CDR1 and CDR2 sequences are SQVTM and ANQGSEA. The CDR3 runs 13 residues. The DNA for the CDR3 is TGCAGCATCACCGGGACAGGGTATGAAAAACTGTTTTTT. It translates to CSITGTGYEKLFF.

This clonotype has a single count. J is TRBJ2-5 and V is TRBV6-6, with D hard to call. TRBJ2-7 explains the end of the DNA better; the J call may be wrong. CDR1 and CDR2 (germline): MNHNY, SVGAGI (reference sequence). The CDR3 has 15 residues. The CDR3 nucleotides read TGTGCCAGCAGTTACTCGGCGGCAGGCTACTACGAGCAGTACTTC. It codes for CASSYSAAGYYEQYF.

This chain connects TRBV9 to TRBJ2-5, with a tentative D call TRBD1 (6 bases). CDR1 and CDR2 from the germline V gene are SGDLS and YYNGEE. The CDR3 runs 16 residues. The V and J ends lost 0 bases and 1 base respectively, with 13 bases between them. The CDR3, as DNA: TGTGCCAGCAGCGTAGCGGGATCAGGGGCCCAAGAGACCCAGTACTTC. Protein: CASSVAGSGAQETQYF.

V is TRBV2 and J is TRBJ2-3; 9 positions match TRBD1. The CDR3 runs 15 residues. J lost 2 bases, V lost 1 base, and 1 base had no gene match. In germline, CDR1 is SNHLY, CDR2 FYNNEI. The CDR3 DNA is TGTGCCAGCAGTGAAGGGACAGGGGTCACAGATACGCAGTATTTT. Translating it yields CASSEGTGVTDTQYF.

A few counts support this clonotype. The chain joins TRBV15 to TRBJ2-1; D might be TRBD2 (5 bases). CDR1 and CDR2 from the germline V gene are LNHNV and YYDKDF (reference sequence). V lost 3 bases and J lost 6, with 6 bases in between. The CDR3 consists of 12 residues. CDR3 DNA: TGTGCCACCAGCAGGGACTTCAATGAGCAGTTCTTC. Translated, it gives CATSRDFNEQFF.

This clonotype has a handful of counts. J is TRBJ2-3 and V is TRBV11-2; TRBD2 agrees at 9 bases. The junction had 4 bases not matched to a gene; V was cut back by 1 base and J by 2 bases. From germline, CDR1 is SGHAT and CDR2 FQNNGV. CDR3 length: 16 amino acids. The CDR3 nucleotides read TGTGCCAGCAGCTTAGGTAGCGGGGGTGTCACAGATACGCAGTATTTT. Protein sequence: CASSLGSGGVTDTQYF.